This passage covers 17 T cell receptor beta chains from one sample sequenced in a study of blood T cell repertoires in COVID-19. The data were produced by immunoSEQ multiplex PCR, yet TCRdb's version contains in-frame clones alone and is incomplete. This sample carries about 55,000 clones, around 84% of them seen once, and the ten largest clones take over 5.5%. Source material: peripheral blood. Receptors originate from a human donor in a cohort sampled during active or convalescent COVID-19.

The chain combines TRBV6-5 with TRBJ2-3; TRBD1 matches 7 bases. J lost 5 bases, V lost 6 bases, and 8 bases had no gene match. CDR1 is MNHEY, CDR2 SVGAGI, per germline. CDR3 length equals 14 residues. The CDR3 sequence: CASRTGEWGDTQYF. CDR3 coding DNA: TGTGCCAGCAGAACAGGGGAGTGGGGAGATACGCAGTATTTT.

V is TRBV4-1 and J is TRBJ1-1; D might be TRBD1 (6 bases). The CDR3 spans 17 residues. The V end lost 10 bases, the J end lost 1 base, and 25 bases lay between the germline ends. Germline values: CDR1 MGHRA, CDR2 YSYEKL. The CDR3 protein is CATTPRDILGGNTEAFF. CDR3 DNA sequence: TGCGCCACCACCCCCCGGGACATTCTAGGAGGGAACACTGAAGCTTTCTTT.

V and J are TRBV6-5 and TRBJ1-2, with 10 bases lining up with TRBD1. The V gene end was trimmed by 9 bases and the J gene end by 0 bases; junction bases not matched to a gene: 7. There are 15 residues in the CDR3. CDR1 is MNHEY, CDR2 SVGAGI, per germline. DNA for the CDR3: TGTGCCAGTACCAGGACAGGGGGAACTAACTATGGCTACACCTTC. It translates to CASTRTGGTNYGYTF.

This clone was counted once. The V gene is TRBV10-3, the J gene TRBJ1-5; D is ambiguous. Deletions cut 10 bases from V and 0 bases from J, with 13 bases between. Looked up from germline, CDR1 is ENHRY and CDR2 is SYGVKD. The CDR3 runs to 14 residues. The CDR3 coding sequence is TGTGCCACCGCCGACACGGTTAGCAATCAGCCCCAGCATTTT. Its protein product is CATADTVSNQPQHF.

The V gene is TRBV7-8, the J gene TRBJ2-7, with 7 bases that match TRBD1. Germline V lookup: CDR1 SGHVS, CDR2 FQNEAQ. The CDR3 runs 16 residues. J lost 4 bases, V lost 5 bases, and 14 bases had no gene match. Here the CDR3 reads CASSLAGTAIGYEQYF. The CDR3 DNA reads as TGTGCCAGCAGCCTCGCCGGGACAGCGATTGGGTACGAGCAGTACTTC.

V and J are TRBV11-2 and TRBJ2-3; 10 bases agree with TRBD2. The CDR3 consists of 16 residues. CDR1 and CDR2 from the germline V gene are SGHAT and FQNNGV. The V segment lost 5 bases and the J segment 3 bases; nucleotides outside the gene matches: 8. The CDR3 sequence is CASSIQRGGGTDTQYF. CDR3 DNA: TGTGCCAGCAGCATCCAGCGGGGGGGCGGAACAGATACGCAGTATTTT.

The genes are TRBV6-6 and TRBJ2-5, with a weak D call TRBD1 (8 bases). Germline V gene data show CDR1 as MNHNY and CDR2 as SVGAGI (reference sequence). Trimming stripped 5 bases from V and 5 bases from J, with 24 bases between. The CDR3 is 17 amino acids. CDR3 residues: CASSRRQTRGREETQYF. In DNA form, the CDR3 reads TGTGCCAGCAGTCGCCGTCAAACCAGGGGGCGGGAGGAGACCCAGTACTTC.

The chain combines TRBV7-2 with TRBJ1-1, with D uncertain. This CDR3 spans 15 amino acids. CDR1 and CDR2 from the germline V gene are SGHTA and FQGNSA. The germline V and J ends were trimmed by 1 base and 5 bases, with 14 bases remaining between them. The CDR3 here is CASSLDAGLGTEAFF. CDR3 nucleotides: TGTGCCAGCAGCTTAGACGCCGGTCTAGGTACTGAAGCTTTCTTT.

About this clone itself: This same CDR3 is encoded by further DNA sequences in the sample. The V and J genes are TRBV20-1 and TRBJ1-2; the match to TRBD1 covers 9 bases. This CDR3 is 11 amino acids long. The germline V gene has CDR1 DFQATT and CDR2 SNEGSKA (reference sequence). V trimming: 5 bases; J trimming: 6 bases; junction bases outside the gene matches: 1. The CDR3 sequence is CSAGTGNGYTF. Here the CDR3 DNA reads TGCAGTGCTGGGACAGGGAATGGCTACACCTTC.

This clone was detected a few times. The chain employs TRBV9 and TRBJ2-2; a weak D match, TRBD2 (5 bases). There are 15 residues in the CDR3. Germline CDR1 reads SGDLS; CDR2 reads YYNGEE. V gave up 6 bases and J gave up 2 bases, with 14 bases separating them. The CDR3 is CASKRRPSNTGELFF. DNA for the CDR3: TGTGCCAGCAAGCGGCGTCCTAGCAACACCGGGGAGCTGTTTTTT.

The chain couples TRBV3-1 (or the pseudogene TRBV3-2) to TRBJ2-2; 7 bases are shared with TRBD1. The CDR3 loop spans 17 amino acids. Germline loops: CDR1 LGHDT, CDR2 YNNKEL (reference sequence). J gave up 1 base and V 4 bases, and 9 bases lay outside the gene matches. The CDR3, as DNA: TGTGCCAGCAGCCCCCAAAGGGACAGCCAGAACACCGGGGAGCTGTTTTTT. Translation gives CASSPQRDSQNTGELFF.

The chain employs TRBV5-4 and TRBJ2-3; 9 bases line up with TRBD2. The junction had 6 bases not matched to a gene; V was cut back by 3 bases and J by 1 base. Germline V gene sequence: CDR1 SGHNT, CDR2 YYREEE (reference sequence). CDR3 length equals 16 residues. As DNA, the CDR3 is TGTGCCAGCAGCTGGGGGGTAGCGGGAGGCACAGATACGCAGTATTTT. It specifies CASSWGVAGGTDTQYF.

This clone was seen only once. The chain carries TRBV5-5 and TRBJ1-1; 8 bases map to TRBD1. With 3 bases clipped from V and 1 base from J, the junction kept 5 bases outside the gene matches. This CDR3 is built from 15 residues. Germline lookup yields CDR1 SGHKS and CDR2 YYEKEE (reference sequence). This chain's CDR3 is CASSSRTGPNTEAFF. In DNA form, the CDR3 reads TGTGCCAGCAGCTCTAGGACAGGGCCGAACACTGAAGCTTTCTTT.

CDR3 nucleotide sequence: TGTGCCAGCAGCTTTGCGCGGGGAAGGAATACGCAGTATTTT. The encoded protein is CASSFARGRNTQYF. The V gene is TRBV7-8, the J gene TRBJ2-3, with D possibly TRBD2 on 6 matching bases. This CDR3 is built from 14 residues. Germline CDR1 reads SGHVS; CDR2 reads FQNEAQ. Trimming took off 3 bases at V and 7 bases at J, with 14 bases between the two ends.

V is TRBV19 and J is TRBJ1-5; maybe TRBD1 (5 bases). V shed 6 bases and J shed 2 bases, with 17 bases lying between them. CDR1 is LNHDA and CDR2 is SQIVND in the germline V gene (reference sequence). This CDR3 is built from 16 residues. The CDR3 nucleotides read TGTGCCAGTAGCTCGACAGCGGGGCACGGCAATCAGCCCCAGCATTTT. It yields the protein CASSSTAGHGNQPQHF. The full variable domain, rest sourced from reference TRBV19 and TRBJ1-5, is DGGITQSPKYLFRKEGQNVTLSCEQNLNHDAMYWYRQDPGQGLRLIYYSQIVNDFQKGDIAEGYSVSREKKESFPLTVTSAQKNPTAFYLCASSSTAGHGNQPQHFGDGTRLSIL.

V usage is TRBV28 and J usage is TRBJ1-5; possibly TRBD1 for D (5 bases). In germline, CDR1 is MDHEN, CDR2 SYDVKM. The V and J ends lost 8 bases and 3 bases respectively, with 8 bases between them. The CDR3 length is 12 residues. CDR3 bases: TGTGCCAGCCTGGACAACAATCAGCCCCAGCATTTT. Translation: CASLDNNQPQHF.

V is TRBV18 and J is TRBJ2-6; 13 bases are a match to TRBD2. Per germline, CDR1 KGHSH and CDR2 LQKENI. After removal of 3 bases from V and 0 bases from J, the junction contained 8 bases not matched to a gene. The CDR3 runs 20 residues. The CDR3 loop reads CASSPGTSGDSNSGANVLTF. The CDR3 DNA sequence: TGTGCCAGCTCACCTGGGACTAGCGGGGACTCCAACTCTGGGGCCAACGTCCTGACTTTC.